This T cell receptor (beta chain) was obtained from a study of human T cells and chemical hapten exposure. The overall study: TCR yields per sample varied, mainly owing to small pooled library volume differences.

V lost 1 base, J lost 8 bases, and 6 bases lay in between. Germline lookup yields CDR1 MDHEN and CDR2 SYDVKM. CDR3 length: 12 residues. This clonotype was detected a few times. Unseparated into fractions, whole blood served as the source from which total RNA was extracted. In the library, unique molecular identifiers were attached to individual cDNA molecules. Methods used by the authors: With a range of about 20,000 to 690,600, the median per sample was roughly 97,000 TCRs. From the 5' RACE reads, TCRdb called clonotypes with MiXCR, one entry per CDR3 protein. The V and J calls and clone size are TCRdb's, not the authors'. Here the sample spans under 150,000 distinct CDR3 sequences, roughly 19% being singletons.

The chain is built from TRBV28 and TRBJ2-1; the D is unclear. This sequence was found in a human donor in good health. The CDR3: CASSLYYDEQFF. In DNA, the CDR3 is TGTGCCAGCAGTTTATATTATGATGAGCAGTTCTTC.